The 8 T cell receptor beta chains below all came from one sample that was sequenced in a study of CD8 T cells in ankylosing spondylitis. General study findings and limits: A motif of eight highly homologous TCR beta variants was seen as apparently characteristic of ankylosing spondylitis blood.

Their antigens are not known. TCRdb reanalysed the 5' RACE reads using MiXCR and keeps one entry per CDR3 protein. The sample lists 200,000 to 250,000 distinct CDR3 sequences, about 17% occurring once. Specimen: blood, either unsorted or a sorted T cell fraction (not recorded which). These receptors all stem from a male donor with ankylosing spondylitis.

The J gene is TRBJ2-1, the V gene TRBV24-1; 7 bases map to TRBD1. The CDR3 extends over 11 amino acids. Germline lookup yields CDR1 KGHDR and CDR2 SFDVKD. After removal of 4 bases from V and 15 bases from J, the junction contained 5 bases not matched to a gene. CDR3: CATSDLQGWFF. The CDR3 coding sequence is TGTGCCACCAGTGACCTACAGGGGTGGTTCTTC.

The chain has TRBV5-1 and TRBJ2-7; D is ambiguous. Germline V gene lookup returns CDR1 SGHRS and CDR2 YFSETQ. The CDR3 loop spans 14 amino acids. Trimming left V 2 bases short and J 3 bases short, with 12 bases between. CDR3 bases: TGCGCCAGCAGCTTTATGTCCCGGGTCTACGAGCAGTACTTC. The encoded protein is CASSFMSRVYEQYF.

V gene TRBV6-2 or TRBV6-3 combines with J gene TRBJ2-1; D gene uncertain. The CDR3 loop spans 14 amino acids. The ends were cut back, 1 base at V and 0 bases at J, with 4 bases in the middle. CDR1 is MNHEY and CDR2 is SVGEGT in the germline V gene. CDR3 nucleotide sequence: TGTGCCAGCAGTTACTTTAGCTCCTACAATGAGCAGTTCTTC. It translates to CASSYFSSYNEQFF.

This clonotype showed up just a few times. V usage is TRBV24-1 and J usage is TRBJ2-3, with unresolved D. CDR3 size: 13 residues. The V end was cut by 5 bases, the J end by 4 bases, with 9 bases between. Germline CDR1 reads KGHDR; CDR2 reads SFDVKD. CDR3: CATSADRADTQYF. CDR3 coding DNA: TGTGCCACCAGTGCGGACCGCGCAGATACGCAGTATTTT.

This chain links TRBV6-1 with TRBJ2-2, with D possibly being TRBD1 or TRBD2 (5 bases each). Between the trimmed V and J ends, which lost 0 bases and 6 bases, there was a span of 11 bases. This CDR3 spans 15 amino acids. Germline V lookup: CDR1 MNHNS, CDR2 SASEGT. CDR3 residues: CASSEAGVWAGELFF. CDR3 DNA: TGTGCCAGCAGTGAAGCGGGGGTTTGGGCCGGGGAGCTGTTTTTT.

In its sample, this clonotype was seen a few times. The J gene is TRBJ1-1, the V gene TRBV5-1; no firm D call. This CDR3 region has 14 residues. V was clipped by 1 base and J by 0 bases, with 7 bases between them. Germline CDR1 reads SGHRS; CDR2 reads YFSETQ. The DNA of the CDR3 is TGCGCCAGCAGCTTGAGGACTATGAACACTGAAGCTTTCTTT. It is translated as CASSLRTMNTEAFF.

The CDR3 DNA is TGCAGCGTTGTCAACCGGGACACCACCTACGAGCAGTACTTC. Translated, it gives CSVVNRDTTYEQYF. V and J are TRBV29-1 and TRBJ2-7, with D possibly TRBD1 on 6 matching bases. Germline values: CDR1 SQVTM, CDR2 ANQGSEA. There are 14 residues in the CDR3. The germline V and J ends were trimmed by 4 bases and 2 bases, with 15 bases remaining between them.

The chain is built from TRBV6-1 and TRBJ2-2, with TRBD1 identical over 10 bases. Germline-derived CDR1 and CDR2 are MNHNS and SASEGT. Trimming cost V 7 bases and J 4 bases; bases outside gene matches: 12. This CDR3 has 17 amino acids. The CDR3 sequence is CASNLPRGQGGTGELFF. The CDR3 DNA reads TGTGCCAGCAACCTCCCCCGAGGACAGGGGGGCACCGGGGAGCTGTTTTTT.